This paragraph covers one T cell receptor (beta chain) sequence. Its specificity is unknown. This sample was taken from a study of cytomegalovirus exposure and HLA in healthy donors. Study-wide background: Unique TCRs numbering about 85 million, obtained from HLA-typed donors, made up an early data release. Among the roughly 400 donors who were genotyped, 81% fell in the genetic ancestry cluster that is associated with self-reported Caucasian donors. General observations from the study: Further analysis was carried out later, and it showed several of the most significant clusters appearing linked to common viral pathogens. There were some public TCRs occurring in many donors, but most TCR sequences were rare.

PCR was performed using 60 Vbeta and 13 Jbeta primers. Measured with immunoSEQ multiplex PCR; TCRdb has only the in-frame clones, and not every one. The sample yields some 78,000 clones, 65% to 80% seen once. The CDR3 spans 15 residues. V lost 5 bases to trimming and J lost 4 bases; unmatched junction nucleotides: 9. Per the germline V gene, CDR1 is SGHTA and CDR2 is FQGNSA. J is TRBJ2-3 and V is TRBV7-2; the match to TRBD2 covers 7 bases. The source of this sequence is a woman between 35 and 50 years old in good health and CMV-seropositive. Material: PBMCs. CDR3 sequence reads: CASSPRSGAADTQYF. CDR3 coding DNA: TGTGCCAGCAGCCCCCGCAGCGGGGCGGCAGATACGCAGTATTTT.